This T cell receptor beta chain is drawn from a study of identical twins. The CDR3 totals 12 residues. Trimming took 5 bases from V and 8 from J, leaving 8 bases between them. The V gene's germline CDR1 is SGHRS and CDR2 YFSETQ. Study observations and caveats: When twins shared out-of-frame alpha sequences, those sequences had excess low generation probability. The more abundant beta clonotypes in cord blood had fewer insertions, and memory repertoires did not show this. Its conclusions, products of cross-sectional statistical analysis, did not come from following the same donors.

Unique molecular identifiers were present on the cDNA, which also gained a universal primer site by template switching. MiXCR, run by TCRdb on the 5' RACE reads, gives a single entry per CDR3 protein. This table has around 500,000 distinct CDR3 sequences, 12% to 15% appearing once. In the case of this clonotype: Its target is not known.

The data were also submitted as part of a second study, on yellow fever vaccine responses in identical twins.

The TCR sequence derives from a woman in her late teens or twenties in good health. The V and J genes are TRBV5-1 and TRBJ1-6; TRBD1 is a possible D gene (5 bases). Input material: CD4+ T cells sorted from blood. CDR3 nucleotide sequence: TGCGCCAGCAGGGACACTCATTCACCCCTCCACTTT. As protein: CASRDTHSPLHF.